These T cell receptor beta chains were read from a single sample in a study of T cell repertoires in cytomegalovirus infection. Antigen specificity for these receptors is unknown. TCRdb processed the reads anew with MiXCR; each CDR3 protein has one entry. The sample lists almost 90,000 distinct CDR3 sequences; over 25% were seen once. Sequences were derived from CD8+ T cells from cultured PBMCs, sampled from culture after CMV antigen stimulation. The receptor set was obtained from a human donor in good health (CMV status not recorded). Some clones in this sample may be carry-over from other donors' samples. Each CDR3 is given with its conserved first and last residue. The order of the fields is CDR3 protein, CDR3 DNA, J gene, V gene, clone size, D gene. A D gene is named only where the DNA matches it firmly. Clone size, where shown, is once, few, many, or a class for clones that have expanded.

CASSPTGLSNYGYTF	TGTGCCAGCAGCCCAACAGGTCTCTCTAACTATGGCTACACCTTC	TRBJ1-2	TRBV7-2	-	-
CASSLGPFRGGLTDTQYF	TGTGCCAGCAGCTTAGGGCCCTTTCGGGGGGGGCTCACAGATACGCAGTATTTT	TRBJ2-3	TRBV7-2	many	TRBD2
CASSLSPVGGTEAFF	TGTGCCAGCAGTTTGTCCCCGGTAGGGGGCACTGAAGCTTTCTTT	TRBJ1-1	TRBV27	-	-
CSAPSGGREDTQYF	TGCAGTGCTCCTAGCGGGGGACGTGAAGATACGCAGTATTTT	TRBJ2-3	TRBV20-1	few	TRBD2
CASSEGGPLLSTDTQYF	TGTGCCAGCAGTGAAGGGGGACCACTTCTTAGCACAGATACGCAGTATTTT	TRBJ2-3	TRBV2	-	-
CSARGLDEQFF	TGCAGTGCCAGGGGGTTAGATGAGCAGTTCTTC	TRBJ2-1	TRBV20-1	many	TRBD1
CATSREGIEFEAFF	TGTGCCACCAGCAGGGAGGGTATTGAGTTTGAAGCTTTCTTT	TRBJ1-1	TRBV15	-	-
CASSRTGPHTDTQYF	TGTGCCAGCAGTCGTACAGGACCCCACACAGATACGCAGTATTTT	TRBJ2-3	TRBV27	many	-
CANGSQYF	TGTGCCAACGGTTCGCAGTATTTT	TRBJ2-3	TRBV7-9	few	-
CATSRDLDTGELFF	TGTGCCACCAGCAGAGATTTGGACACCGGGGAGCTGTTTTTT	TRBJ2-2	TRBV15	-	-
CATSRENEYNEQFF	TGTGCCACCAGCAGAGAAAATGAATACAATGAGCAGTTCTTC	TRBJ2-1	TRBV15	-	-
CASSSDGSSYNEQFF	TGTGCCAGCAGTTCCGACGGCAGCTCCTACAATGAGCAGTTCTTC	TRBJ2-1	TRBV27	many	-
CASSFFTGGDTDTQYF	TGTGCCAGCAGCTTTTTTACCGGAGGGGACACAGATACGCAGTATTTT	TRBJ2-3	TRBV7-6	-	-
CASSESGGPSNQPQHF	TGTGCCAGCAGTGAATCCGGGGGGCCTAGCAATCAGCCCCAGCATTTT	TRBJ1-5	TRBV25-1	many	-
CASSLGAAGTEAFF	TGTGCCAGCAGCTTAGGAGCAGCGGGCACTGAAGCTTTCTTT	TRBJ1-1	TRBV7-8	many	-
CASSEWTGDLYEQYF	TGTGCCAGCAGTGAATGGACAGGCGACCTCTACGAGCAGTACTTC	TRBJ2-7	TRBV2	many	TRBD1
CASSDRGMYTGELFF	TGTGCCAGCAGTGATCGGGGAATGTACACCGGGGAGCTGTTTTTT	TRBJ2-2	TRBV25-1	-	-
CASRVGLSGGETQYF	TGTGCCAGCAGAGTCGGGCTTAGCGGGGGGGAGACCCAGTACTTC	TRBJ2-5	TRBV6-8	-	TRBD2
CASSSQGAYNEQFF	TGTGCCAGTAGTAGCCAGGGTGCCTACAATGAGCAGTTCTTC	TRBJ2-1	TRBV19	few	-
CASSQASGYEQYF	TGCGCCAGCAGCCAAGCCTCGGGCTACGAGCAGTACTTC	TRBJ2-7	TRBV4-1	few	-
CASGILAGGAETQYF	TGTGCCAGCGGCATACTAGCGGGGGGTGCAGAGACCCAGTACTTC	TRBJ2-5	TRBV5-4	few	TRBD2
CASSYQGRGEAFF	TGTGCCAGCAGTTACCAGGGCAGGGGTGAAGCTTTCTTT	TRBJ1-1	TRBV6-6	-	-
CASSPPTGVYEQYF	TGTGCCAGCAGTCCCCCGACTGGAGTCTACGAGCAGTACTTC	TRBJ2-7	TRBV6-2/TRBV6-3	-	-
CASSSILGQDYEQYF	TGTGCCAGCAGCTCCATCCTAGGACAGGACTACGAGCAGTACTTC	TRBJ2-7	TRBV7-6	few	TRBD1
CASSPDNEQFF	TGTGCCAGCAGTCCCGACAATGAGCAGTTCTTC	TRBJ2-1	TRBV12-3/TRBV12-4	many	-
CASSSRQRRGYGYTF	TGTGCCAGCAGCTCACGACAGCGACGAGGCTATGGCTACACCTTC	TRBJ1-2	TRBV7-8	few	-
CASSIGGRGHNTGELFF	TGTGCCAGTAGTATAGGGGGCAGGGGGCACAACACCGGGGAGCTGTTTTTT	TRBJ2-2	TRBV19	few	TRBD1
CASSSPHRGFYGYTF	TGTGCCAGCAGTTCCCCGCACAGGGGGTTTTATGGCTACACCTTC	TRBJ1-2	TRBV28	many	TRBD1